The clone carrying this TCR beta chain was detected only once. Its antigen remains unknown. Clones were sequenced by immunoSEQ multiplex PCR, and TCRdb holds only the in-frame ones, with some missing. The top ten hold about 2.7% of the sample, which has tens of thousands of clones, 70% to 80% seen once. This entry belongs to a study of radiotherapy plus CTLA-4 blockade in lung cancer. Germline CDR1 is SGHRS and CDR2 is YFSETQ. The CDR3 totals 14 residues. V dropped 1 base and J dropped 5 bases, with 12 bases sitting between them. Study conclusions and caveats: With interferon-beta, early dynamics of blood T cell clones were reported to best predict response. Once radiotherapy plus ipilimumab had been given, TCR clones derived from tumor expanded in blood.

Patients with chemo-refractory metastatic non-small-cell lung cancer received focal radiation plus CTLA-4 blockade with ipilimumab. Specimen: peripheral blood, collected from a patient treated with radiotherapy plus ipilimumab. This TCR was sampled from a human donor with non-small cell lung cancer whose response to radiotherapy plus ipilimumab could not be evaluated. V gene TRBV5-1 combines with J gene TRBJ1-1; the D gene is possibly TRBD1 (6 bases). CDR3 loop: CASSLSTGRTEAFF. The CDR3, as DNA: TGCGCCAGCAGCTTGTCGACAGGTCGTACTGAAGCTTTCTTT.